The entry that follows covers one T cell receptor (beta chain) sequence. Its specific antigen is unknown. The input lacks base qualities; no much larger clone sits a single base away. Library construction relied on PCR. The listed sequencing device is Illumina HiSeq 2500. Unique molecular identifiers were incorporated into TCR beta cDNA libraries to reduce PCR and sequencing biases. Roughly 0.5 million cDNA molecules were obtained per 1 to 10 million input T cells, so each molecule approximated one T cell. The patient libraries were prepared and sequenced using the same protocol as the earlier healthy control dataset. Within a given batch, samples were prepared together, multiplexed and sequenced on the same HiSeq lane. In the paper's pipeline: MIGEC was used to process the raw barcoded reads, and molecular identifier groups with only a single read were discarded before consensus assembly and CDR3 extraction. VDJtools was used for post-analysis of the clonotype tables, with diversity normalized by down-sampling every dataset to the smallest sample size. In repertoire overlap clustering, CDR3 amino acid sequences, but not nucleotide sequences, were matched to correct batch-related cross-sample contamination. TCRdb redid the processing of the public reads, applying fastp at Q25 and MiXCR, and retained in-frame beta chains. All rows with the same CDR3 protein become a single entry with the most common DNA and genes. The V and J calls reflect TCRdb's pipeline rather than the authors' work. The table for this sample lists about 500,000 distinct CDR3 sequences; around 40% of them were counted only once. The ten largest clones capture roughly 12% of the sample.

This entry belongs to a study of post-analysis software for immune sequencing data (dated by TCRdb to about 2015). As for the study more broadly: Recorded disease courses included relapsing-remitting, secondary progressive and progressive-relapsing multiple sclerosis, with some patients lacking subtype annotation. Patient repertoires were compared against ten to twelve previously published healthy control repertoires from donors aged about 6 to 27 years. A subset of samples was prepared in parallel using single-end sample barcoding, then pooled and co-amplified after Illumina adapter ligation.

Points the paper makes about the study in general: Compared with controls, multiple sclerosis patients had significantly lower normalized Chao1 diversity, a finding suggesting substantial peripheral T-cell clonal expansion. Direct clustering with F measure revealed strong co-clustering of samples prepared in the same batch, which led to a batch-effect correction. Roughly 5 TRBV segments, including TRBV5-6, TRBV5-1 and TRBV20-1, were significantly more frequent in patients than controls. The multiple sclerosis patient group was slightly younger than the control group.

To demonstrate the VDJtools post-analysis software, the study profiled TCR beta repertoires from the peripheral blood of under 15 young patients with multiple sclerosis. The patients with multiple sclerosis were children and adolescents between about 6 and 16 years of age. The CDR3 starts with the cysteine, ends with the phenylalanine, and has 16 residues. Only the CDR3 region is kept as DNA, spanning 48 bases read in frame from base 1. V ends up 2 bases short and J 3 bases short, with an unmatched junction base count of 4. The rearrangement combines TRBV12-3 or TRBV12-4 with TRBJ2-3; 11 junctional bases match TRBD2. Sequenced: blood. This TCR derives from a girl aged 5-17 years with multiple sclerosis. The nucleotides read TGTGCCAGCAGTTTATCCCTAGCGGGAGGAACAGATACGCAGTATTTT. It is translated as CASSLSLAGGTDTQYF.